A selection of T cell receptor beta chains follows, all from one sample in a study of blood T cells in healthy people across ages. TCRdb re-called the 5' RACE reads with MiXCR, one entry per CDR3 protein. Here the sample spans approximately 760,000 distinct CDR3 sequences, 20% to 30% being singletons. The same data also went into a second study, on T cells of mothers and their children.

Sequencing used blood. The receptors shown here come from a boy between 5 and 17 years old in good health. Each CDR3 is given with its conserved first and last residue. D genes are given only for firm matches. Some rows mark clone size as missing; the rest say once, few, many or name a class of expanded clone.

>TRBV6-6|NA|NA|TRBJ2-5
CASSPYGSGETQYF
TGTGCCAGCAGCCCTTATGGGAGCGGGGAGACCCAGTACTTC
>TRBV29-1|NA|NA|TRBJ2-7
CSRVGAFYEQYF
TGCAGCCGGGTAGGGGCATTCTACGAGCAGTACTTC
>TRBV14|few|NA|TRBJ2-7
CASSRRRAESYEQYF
TGTGCCAGCAGCCGAAGAAGGGCGGAATCCTACGAGCAGTACTTC
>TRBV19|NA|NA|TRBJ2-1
CASSISPGNEQFF
TGTGCCAGTAGTATAAGCCCAGGCAATGAGCAGTTCTTC
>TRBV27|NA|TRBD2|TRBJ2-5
CASSLIAGVWETQYF
TGTGCCAGCAGTTTAATAGCGGGAGTTTGGGAGACCCAGTACTTC
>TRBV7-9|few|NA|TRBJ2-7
CASSLDSGTYEQYF
TGTGCCAGCAGCTTAGACAGCGGAACCTACGAGCAGTACTTC
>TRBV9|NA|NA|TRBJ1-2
CASSAPLVGGENGYTF
TGTGCCAGCAGCGCCCCTCTTGTAGGGGGGGAGAATGGCTACACCTTC
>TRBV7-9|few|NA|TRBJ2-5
CASSPRTIQETQYF
TGTGCCAGCAGCCCTCGGACAATCCAAGAGACCCAGTACTTC
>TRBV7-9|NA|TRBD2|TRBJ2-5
CASRPTSGIQETQYF
TGTGCCAGCAGACCGACTAGCGGGATTCAAGAGACCCAGTACTTC
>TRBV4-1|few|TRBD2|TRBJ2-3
CASSHGGSTDTQYF
TGCGCCAGCAGCCACGGGGGGAGCACAGATACGCAGTATTTT
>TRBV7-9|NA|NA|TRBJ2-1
CASSAEALGLLGNEQFF
TGTGCCAGCAGCGCGGAAGCTCTAGGTCTTCTTGGCAATGAGCAGTTCTTC
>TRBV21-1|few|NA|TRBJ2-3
CASKGIDTQYF
TGTGCCAGCAAAGGTATAGATACGCAGTATTTT
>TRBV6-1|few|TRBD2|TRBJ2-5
CASSPTSGFFQETQYF
TGTGCCAGCAGTCCCACTAGCGGGTTCTTCCAAGAGACCCAGTACTTC
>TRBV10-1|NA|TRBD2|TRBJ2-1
CASSESGLAVHNEQFF
TGCGCCAGCAGTGAGTCTGGACTAGCGGTACACAATGAGCAGTTCTTC
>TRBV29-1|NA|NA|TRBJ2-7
CSTKGGESYEQYF
TGCAGCACCAAGGGGGGTGAATCCTACGAGCAGTACTTC
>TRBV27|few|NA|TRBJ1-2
CASSLGGSPYGYTF
TGTGCCAGCAGTTTAGGGGGAAGTCCCTATGGCTACACCTTC
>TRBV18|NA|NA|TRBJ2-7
CASSEIAGQEDEQYF
TGTGCCAGCTCAGAAATTGCGGGACAAGAGGACGAGCAGTACTTC
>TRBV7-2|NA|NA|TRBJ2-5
CAGSRNLVSETQYF
TGTGCCGGCAGCCGAAATTTGGTCTCCGAGACCCAGTACTTC
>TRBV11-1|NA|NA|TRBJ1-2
CASCRTGYGYTF
TGTGCCAGCTGCCGTACCGGGTATGGCTACACCTTC
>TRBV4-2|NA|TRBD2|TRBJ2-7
CASSISGGSYEQYF
TGTGCCAGCAGCATTTCGGGGGGCTCCTACGAGCAGTACTTC
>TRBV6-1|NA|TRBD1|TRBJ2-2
CASSGWTGGHTGELFF
TGTGCCAGCAGTGGGTGGACAGGAGGTCACACCGGGGAGCTGTTTTTT
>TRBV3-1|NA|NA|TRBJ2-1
CASTPGAGYNEQFF
TGTGCCAGCACCCCAGGGGCTGGCTACAATGAGCAGTTCTTC
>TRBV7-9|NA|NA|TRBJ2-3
CASSPKSRVDGTQYF
TGTGCCAGCAGCCCCAAGAGTAGGGTGGATGGTACGCAGTATTTT
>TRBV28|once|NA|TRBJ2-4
CASRGENIQYF
TGTGCCAGCAGAGGTGAGAACATTCAGTACTTC
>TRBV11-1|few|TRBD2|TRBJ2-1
CASSLPVCPGGVEQFF
TGTGCCAGCAGCCTGCCGGTTTGCCCGGGGGGGGTTGAGCAGTTCTTC
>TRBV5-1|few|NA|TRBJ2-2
CASSFDPPSTGNTGELFF
TGCGCCAGCAGCTTCGACCCACCTTCGACAGGGAACACCGGGGAGCTGTTTTTT
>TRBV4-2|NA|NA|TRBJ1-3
CASSQDSQGTYSGNTIYF
TGTGCCAGCAGCCAGGATAGCCAAGGTACCTACTCTGGAAACACCATATATTTT
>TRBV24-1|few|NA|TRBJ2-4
CATSDPGEVGIQYF
TGTGCCACCAGTGATCCGGGAGAGGTAGGCATTCAGTACTTC
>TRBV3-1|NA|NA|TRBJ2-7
CASSRTGLEQYF
TGTGCCAGCAGCCGCACAGGGTTAGAGCAGTACTTC
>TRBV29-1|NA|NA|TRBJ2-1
CSVGGQIDLSGLNEQFF
TGCAGCGTTGGGGGGCAGATTGATTTGTCGGGCCTCAATGAGCAGTTCTTC
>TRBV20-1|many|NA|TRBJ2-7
CSARALSGSPYEQYF
TGCAGTGCTAGAGCCCTCTCTGGGAGCCCCTACGAGCAGTACTTC
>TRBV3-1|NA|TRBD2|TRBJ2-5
CASSQDWLAGANQETQYF
TGTGCCAGCAGCCAAGATTGGCTAGCGGGGGCTAACCAAGAGACCCAGTACTTC
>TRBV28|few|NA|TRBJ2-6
CASRRRDSGANVLTF
TGTGCCAGCAGACGCAGGGATTCTGGGGCCAACGTCCTGACTTTC
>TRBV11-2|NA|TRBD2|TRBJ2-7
CASSCSPGGGEQYF
TGTGCCAGCAGCTGTTCACCCGGGGGGGGCGAGCAGTACTTC
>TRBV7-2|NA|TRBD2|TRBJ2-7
CASSYESGALYEQYF
TGTGCCAGCAGCTATGAGAGCGGGGCCCTCTACGAGCAGTACTTC
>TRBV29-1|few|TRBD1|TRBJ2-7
CSVGQGGNEQYF
TGCAGCGTCGGACAGGGGGGCAACGAGCAGTACTTC
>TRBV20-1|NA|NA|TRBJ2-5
CSATRGWYQETQYF
TGCAGTGCTACACGCGGGTGGTACCAAGAGACCCAGTACTTC
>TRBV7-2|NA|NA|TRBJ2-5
CASSLNGAQETQYF
TGTGCCAGCAGCTTAAACGGCGCGCAAGAGACCCAGTACTTC
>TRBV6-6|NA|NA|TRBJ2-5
CASSYLGGPSQETQYF
TGTGCCAGCAGTTACCTCGGGGGCCCAAGTCAAGAGACCCAGTACTTC
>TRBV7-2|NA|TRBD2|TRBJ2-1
CASSLVAGEITSYNEQFF
TGTGCCAGCAGCTTAGTCGCGGGGGAAATTACGTCCTACAATGAGCAGTTCTTC
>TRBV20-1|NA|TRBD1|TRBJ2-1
CSAENPGQGSNEQFF
TGCAGTGCCGAAAATCCGGGACAGGGTTCCAATGAGCAGTTCTTC
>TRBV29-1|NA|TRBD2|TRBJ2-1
CSVGTSGRGQFF
TGCAGCGTTGGGACTAGCGGGAGGGGGCAGTTCTTC
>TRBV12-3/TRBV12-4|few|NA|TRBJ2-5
CASSFGAGGEQETQYF
NA
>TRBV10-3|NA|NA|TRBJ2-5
CAISETGPQETQYF
TGTGCCATCAGTGAGACAGGGCCACAAGAGACCCAGTACTTC
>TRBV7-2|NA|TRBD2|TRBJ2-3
CASSLPGLAGFTDTQYF
TGTGCCAGCAGCCTCCCAGGACTAGCGGGGTTCACAGATACGCAGTATTTT
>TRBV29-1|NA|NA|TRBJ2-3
CSVEGGRAGTDTQYF
TGCAGCGTTGAAGGCGGCAGGGCGGGCACAGATACGCAGTATTTT
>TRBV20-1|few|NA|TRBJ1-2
CSARDRSADYYGYTF
TGCAGTGCTAGAGATCGGTCGGCCGACTACTATGGCTACACCTTC
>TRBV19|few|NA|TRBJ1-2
CASRDTTNYGYTF
TGTGCCAGTAGAGACACGACAAACTATGGCTACACCTTC